This TCR beta chain was identified in a study of CD8 T cells in ankylosing spondylitis. Study-level results: It was reported that disease-linked clones were significantly enriched in matched ankylosing spondylitis synovial fluid. As for the disease-linked clones, they showed a CD8+ phenotype and occurred at relatively low frequencies in peripheral blood.

TCRdb used MiXCR to reprocess the 5' RACE reads, holding one entry per CDR3 protein. The data contain 200,000 to 300,000 distinct CDR3 sequences, more than 20% of them seen just once; the ten biggest clones take up 0.61%. J was trimmed by 2 bases and V by 6 bases; bases with no gene match: 5. The CDR3 length is 15 residues. At least ten counts were recorded for this clonotype. Its antigen is not identified. V is TRBV12-3 or TRBV12-4 and J is TRBJ2-2, with 8 bases identical to TRBD1. The TCR sequence derives from a male donor with ankylosing spondylitis or in good health (not recorded which). Sequencing was performed on blood, either unsorted or a sorted T cell fraction (not recorded which). CDR3 DNA: TGTGCCAGCAGACTCGGACAGGGAAACACCGGGGAGCTGTTTTTT. It specifies CASRLGQGNTGELFF.